This T cell receptor (beta chain) was identified in a study of blood T cell repertoires in COVID-19. Some clones are missing from TCRdb's copy, which holds only in-frame ones; the method was immunoSEQ multiplex PCR. The table lists roughly 120,000 clones, 65% to 85% of them singletons. The TCR sequence derives from a man between 65 and 80 years old with acute or convalescent COVID-19. The sequencing input was peripheral blood.

The CDR3 DNA is TGTGCCAGCAGCCGGACTAGCGGGGGATGGGAGCTGTTTTTT. Residues: CASSRTSGGWELFF. The chain combines TRBV6-2 or TRBV6-3 with TRBJ2-2; 13 nucleotides align to TRBD2. J lost 9 bases, V lost 6 bases, and 4 bases had no gene match. The CDR3 runs to 14 residues. Looked up from germline, CDR1 is MNHEY and CDR2 is SVGEGT.